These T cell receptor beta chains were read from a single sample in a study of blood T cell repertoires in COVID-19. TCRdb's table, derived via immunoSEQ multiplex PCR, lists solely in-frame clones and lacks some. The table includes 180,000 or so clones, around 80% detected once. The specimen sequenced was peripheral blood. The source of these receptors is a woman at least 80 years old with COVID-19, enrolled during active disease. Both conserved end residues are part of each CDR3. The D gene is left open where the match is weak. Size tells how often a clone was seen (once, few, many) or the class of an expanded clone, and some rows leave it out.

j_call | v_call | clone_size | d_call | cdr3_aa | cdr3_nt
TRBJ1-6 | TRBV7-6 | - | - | CASSYRVTNSPLHF | TGTGCCAGCAGCTACAGGGTAACGAATTCACCCCTCCACTTT
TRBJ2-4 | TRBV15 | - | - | CATSRFPLGAGGNIQYF | TGTGCCACCAGCAGGTTCCCTTTGGGGGCCGGGGGGAACATTCAGTACTTC
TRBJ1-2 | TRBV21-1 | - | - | CASSVRDRVVPNYGYTF | TGTGCCAGCAGCGTCCGGGACAGGGTTGTCCCTAACTATGGCTACACCTTC
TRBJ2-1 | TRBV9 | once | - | CASSVAGNEQFF | TGTGCCAGCAGCGTAGCGGGGAATGAGCAGTTCTTC
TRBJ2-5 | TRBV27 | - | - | CASSPSVGAAQETQYF | TGTGCCAGCAGTCCGTCAGTGGGTGCGGCCCAAGAGACCCAGTACTTC
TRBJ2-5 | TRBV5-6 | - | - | CASSRILIPGQEETQYF | TGTGCCAGCAGCCGTATCCTTATCCCGGGACAAGAAGAGACCCAGTACTTC
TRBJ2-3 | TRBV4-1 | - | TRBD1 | CASSQDPGQGQADTQYF | TGCGCCAGCAGCCAAGATCCCGGACAGGGACAAGCAGATACGCAGTATTTT
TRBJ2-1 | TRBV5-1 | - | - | CASKIQPSFSDNEQFF | TGCGCCAGCAAAATCCAACCCAGCTTCAGCGACAATGAGCAGTTCTTC
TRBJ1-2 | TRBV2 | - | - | CASSLLGLGGYTF | TGTGCCAGCAGTCTACTCGGGTTAGGCGGCTACACCTTC
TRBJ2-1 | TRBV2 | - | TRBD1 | CASNLYTGGANNEQFF | TGTGCCAGCAATCTTTATACAGGGGGCGCGAACAATGAGCAGTTCTTC
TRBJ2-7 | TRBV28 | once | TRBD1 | CATYGARGTYEQYF | TGTGCCACCTACGGGGCCAGGGGGACCTACGAGCAGTACTTC
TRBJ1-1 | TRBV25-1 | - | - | CASTPVGHSTEAFF | TGTGCCAGCACCCCCGTGGGGCATAGCACTGAAGCTTTCTTT
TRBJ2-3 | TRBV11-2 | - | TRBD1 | CASSPWDSSTDTQYF | TGTGCCAGCAGCCCCTGGGACAGTAGCACAGATACGCAGTATTTT
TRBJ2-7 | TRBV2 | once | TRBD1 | CAAGGSFYEQYF | TGTGCAGCAGGGGGCAGCTTCTACGAGCAGTACTTC
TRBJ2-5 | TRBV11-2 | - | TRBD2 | CASSPQGGSGETQYF | TGTGCCAGCAGCCCCCAGGGTGGTAGCGGGGAGACCCAGTACTTC
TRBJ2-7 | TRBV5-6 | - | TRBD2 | CASSPVGEGEQYF | TGTGCCAGCAGCCCTGTGGGGGAGGGGGAGCAGTACTTC
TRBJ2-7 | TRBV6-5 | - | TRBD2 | CASKAGLTYEQYF | TGTGCCAGCAAAGCGGGGCTTACCTACGAGCAGTACTTC
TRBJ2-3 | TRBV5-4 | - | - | CASSLKGTITDTQYF | TGTGCCAGCAGCTTAAAGGGGACAATCACAGATACGCAGTATTTT
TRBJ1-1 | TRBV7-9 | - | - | CASSLAWGKDEAFF | TGTGCCAGCAGCTTAGCGTGGGGCAAGGACGAAGCTTTCTTT
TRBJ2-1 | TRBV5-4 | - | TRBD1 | CASSPVPGQGFNEQFF | TGTGCCAGCAGCCCCGTCCCGGGACAGGGTTTCAATGAGCAGTTCTTC
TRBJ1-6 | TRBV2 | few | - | CASSVTATNSPLHF | TGTGCCAGCAGTGTGACAGCCACTAATTCACCCCTCCACTTT
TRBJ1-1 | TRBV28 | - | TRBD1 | CASLQGGTEAFF | TGTGCCAGTCTACAGGGGGGCACTGAAGCTTTCTTT
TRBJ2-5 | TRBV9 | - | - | CASSLLGGGTQYF | TGTGCCAGCAGCCTCCTAGGGGGTGGGACCCAGTACTTC
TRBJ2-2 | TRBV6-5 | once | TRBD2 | CASSRTSGIAGELFF | TGTGCCAGCAGTAGGACTAGCGGGATCGCCGGGGAGCTGTTTTTT
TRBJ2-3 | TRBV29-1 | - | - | CSVDIDTQYF | TGCAGCGTTGATATAGATACGCAGTATTTT
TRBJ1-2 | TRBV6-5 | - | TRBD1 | CASTRQGADGYTF | TGTGCCAGCACCCGGCAGGGGGCTGATGGCTACACCTTC
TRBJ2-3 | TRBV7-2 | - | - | CASSRTSGRDTQYF | TGTGCCAGCAGTCGTACGAGCGGGCGGGATACGCAGTATTTT
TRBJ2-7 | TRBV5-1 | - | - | CASSLIGDSYEQYF | TGCGCCAGCAGCTTGATCGGGGACTCCTACGAGCAGTACTTC
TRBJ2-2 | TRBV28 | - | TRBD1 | CASHGDRGRTGELFF | TGTGCCAGCCACGGTGACAGGGGTCGGACCGGGGAGCTGTTTTTT
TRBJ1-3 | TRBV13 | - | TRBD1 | CASSFSRQGGENTIYF | TGTGCCAGCAGCTTCTCTCGACAGGGTGGAGAAAACACCATATATTTT
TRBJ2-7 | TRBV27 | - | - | CASSLSTRGPPPYEQYF | TGTGCCAGCAGTTTATCGACGCGGGGTCCACCCCCCTACGAGCAGTACTTC
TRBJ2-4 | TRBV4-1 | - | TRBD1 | CASSQWTGWAKNIQYF | TGCGCCAGCAGCCAGTGGACAGGGTGGGCCAAAAACATTCAGTACTTC
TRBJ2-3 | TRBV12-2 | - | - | CASRLYGTSGGQFPDTQYF | TGTGCAAGTCGCTTGTACGGGACTAGCGGGGGCCAGTTTCCAGATACGCAGTATTTT
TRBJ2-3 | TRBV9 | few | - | CASSVGPRRTDTQYF | TGTGCCAGCAGCGTAGGACCCAGGCGCACAGATACGCAGTATTTT
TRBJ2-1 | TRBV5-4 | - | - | CASSLSGSSYNEQFF | TGTGCCAGCAGCTTGTCGGGTAGCTCCTACAATGAGCAGTTCTTC
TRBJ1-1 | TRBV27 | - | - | CASSTRWSGEGEAFF | TGTGCCAGCAGTACCCGCTGGTCAGGGGAGGGTGAAGCTTTCTTT
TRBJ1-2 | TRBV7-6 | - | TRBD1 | CASSAGQGGGYTF | TGTGCCAGCAGCGCGGGACAGGGGGGTGGCTACACCTTC
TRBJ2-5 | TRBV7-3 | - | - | CASSLLPGVPQETQYF | TGTGCCAGCAGCTTATTACCGGGAGTTCCCCAAGAGACCCAGTACTTC
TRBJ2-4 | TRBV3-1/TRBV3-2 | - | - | CASSRWERTGLNIQYF | TGTGCCAGCAGCCGATGGGAGAGGACGGGCCTAAACATTCAGTACTTC
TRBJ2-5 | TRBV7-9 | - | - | CASSLAGALETQYF | TGTGCCAGCAGCTTAGCGGGAGCACTGGAGACCCAGTACTTC
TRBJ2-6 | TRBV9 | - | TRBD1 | CASSVVDRGLGANVLTF | TGTGCCAGCAGCGTAGTGGACAGGGGGCTTGGGGCCAACGTCCTGACTTTC
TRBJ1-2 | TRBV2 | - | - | CASSETGRDPRYGYTF | TGTGCCAGCAGTGAGACAGGAAGGGACCCTAGATATGGCTACACCTTC
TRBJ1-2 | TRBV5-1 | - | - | CASSPQVGDGYTF | TGCGCCAGCAGCCCCCAGGTAGGGGATGGCTACACCTTC
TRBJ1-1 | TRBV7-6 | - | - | CASSLLQGPMNTEAFF | TGTGCCAGCAGCTTATTACAGGGCCCCATGAACACTGAAGCTTTCTTT
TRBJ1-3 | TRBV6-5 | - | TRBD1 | CASAPPTGVYTIYF | TGTGCCAGCGCCCCCCCGACAGGGGTTTACACCATATATTTT
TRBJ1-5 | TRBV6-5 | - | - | CASSYSRPGSNQPQHF | TGTGCCAGCAGTTACTCGAGACCGGGTAGCAATCAGCCCCAGCATTTT
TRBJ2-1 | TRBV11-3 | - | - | CASSPYLVNEQFF | TGTGCCAGCAGCCCTTACTTGGTTAATGAGCAGTTCTTC
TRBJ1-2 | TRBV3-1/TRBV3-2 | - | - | CASSQYSGSDGYTF | TGTGCCAGCAGCCAATATTCGGGATCCGATGGCTACACCTTC
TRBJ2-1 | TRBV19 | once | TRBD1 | CARAGTVDQSSYNEQFF | TGTGCCCGAGCCGGGACAGTCGACCAAAGCTCCTACAATGAGCAGTTCTTC
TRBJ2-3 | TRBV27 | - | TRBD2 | CASSSPSGSGTDTQYF | TGTGCCAGCAGTTCACCCAGCGGGAGTGGCACAGATACGCAGTATTTT
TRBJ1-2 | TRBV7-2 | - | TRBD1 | CASSLARTGAYGYTF | TGTGCCAGCAGCTTAGCCCGGACAGGGGCCTATGGCTACACCTTC
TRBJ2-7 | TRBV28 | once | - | CASSLSFVPYYEQYF | TGTGCCAGCAGTTTATCCTTCGTCCCGTACTACGAGCAGTACTTC
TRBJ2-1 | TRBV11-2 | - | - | CASSLSGLGYEQFF | TGTGCCAGCAGCTTGTCCGGACTCGGTTATGAGCAGTTCTTC
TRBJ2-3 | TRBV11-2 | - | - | CASSLGRATSQYF | TGTGCCAGCAGCTTAGGGAGGGCGACCAGCCAGTATTTT
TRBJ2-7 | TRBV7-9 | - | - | CASSSRQNSYEQYF | TGTGCCAGCAGCTCTCGACAGAACAGTTACGAGCAGTACTTC
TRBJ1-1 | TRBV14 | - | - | CASSKNYSEAFF | TGTGCCAGCAGCAAGAACTACTCTGAAGCTTTCTTT
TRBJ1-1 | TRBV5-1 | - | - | CASSLQGPTEAFF | TGCGCCAGCAGCCTACAGGGTCCCACTGAAGCTTTCTTT